The T cell receptor beta chain under discussion was sequenced for a study of Ad26.COV2.S vaccination and SARS-CoV-2 variants (dated by TCRdb to the early 2020s). At the level of the whole study: Donors in the vaccine arm were drawn from COV1001, a phase I-IIa trial of Ad26.COV2.S in healthy adults that was multicentre, randomized, double-blind and placebo-controlled. Ad26.COV2.S was administered intramuscularly at a dose of 5x10^10 or 1x10^11 viral particles, either as one shot or as two shots given 56 days apart. Trial participants were randomized into five groups of five: low-dose or high-dose Ad26.COV2.S given once or twice, or placebo on both occasions. Blinding of investigators to trial group allocation was maintained during experiments and outcome assessment. TCRbeta repertoire sequencing was used to assess the specificity and breadth of SARS-CoV-2-reactive T cell receptors after Ad26.COV2.S vaccination. A total of around 32 samples were included in the TCR-sequenced set, comprising some 20 Ad26.COV2.S vaccine recipients, 5 placebo recipients and 8 SARS-CoV-2 convalescent individuals.

In light of the paper, this sample's treatment or condition label describes: some 20 received Ad26.COV2.S at low or high dose, single or two shots; a few received placebo; per-sample allocation not given. For vaccine and placebo recipients, the sequenced repertoires came from samples collected on day 63 after the first injection. In Cohort 1b, about 27 adults aged 18-55 years were enrolled at a single site in Boston, USA, between 29 July and 7 August 2020. Ad26.COV2.S was a replication-incompetent adenovirus type 26 vector expressing a prefusion-stabilized SARS-CoV-2 spike protein from the original Wuhan strain. V ends up 1 base short and J 8 bases short, with an unmatched junction base count of 7. The CDR3 runs 16 amino acids, cysteine and phenylalanine included. The entry retains the CDR3 DNA only, 48 bases that are in frame from base 1. In the germline V gene, CDR1 corresponds to SGHVS and CDR2 to FNYEAQ.

Broad study findings and their caveats: The study was not powered for comparison of responses between vaccine doses or regimens. The authors noted that total T cell responses may have been underestimated by the TCR breadth and depth analyses. Spike-specific TCR breadth was higher in Ad26.COV2.S recipients than in placebo recipients (P = 0.0014). Vaccine and placebo recipients had similar non-spike TCR breadth, a finding consistent with the vaccine containing only spike. After vaccination, substantial breadth of spike-specific CD8+ and CD4+ T cell responses was reported.

In regard to this clone: Its antigen has not been determined. No qualities accompany the bases; no much larger clone lies one base away.

TCRbeta CDR3 regions were sequenced with the immunoSEQ Assay. After extraction, genomic DNA underwent amplification by bias-controlled multiplex PCR, followed by high-throughput sequencing. In the original analysis: Collapsing and filtering of sequences were performed to quantify the absolute abundance of each unique TCRbeta CDR3 region. T cell fraction was estimated by normalization of TCRbeta template counts to usable DNA, with usable DNA being measured through amplification of reference genes present in all nucleated cells. Repertoire TCRs were annotated as SARS-CoV-2-specific when V gene, CDR3 amino acid sequence and J gene were exactly matched to a known reactive TCR set. MIRA supplied the reference SARS-CoV-2 TCR set, which was filtered for enrichment in COVID-19-positive ImmuneCODE repertoires so that public or cross-reactive TCRs were removed. Using the MIRA antigens, annotated TCRs were further analysed by specific ORF or by position within an ORF. Breadth was defined as the number of annotated unique rearrangements divided by the total number of unique productive rearrangements, and depth was defined as the summed frequency of the annotated unique rearrangements. Two-sided Wilcoxon rank-sum tests were used to compare TCR breadth between groups. TCRdb holds this immuneACCESS table with in-frame rearrangements only. Some clones are missing; in checked studies, unresolved V genes explain under half, and the rest has no known cause. V and J calls plus clone size are reproduced from that table; the DNA served to infer D and trimming. The sample contains about 280,000 clones, 80% to 90% of them found a single time. 3% to 4% of the sample is taken by the ten largest.

The input for sequencing was peripheral blood, taken in a trial of Ad26.COV2.S vaccine versus placebo. The chain is assembled from TRBV7-6 and TRBJ2-1, and TRBD2 matches 11 of the central bases. The receptor was isolated from a person aged 18-65 years who received the Ad26.COV2.S COVID-19 vaccine or a placebo. At the DNA level, the sequence is TGTGCCAGCAGCTTAGACCCTAGCGGGGGGCCCCATGAGCAGTTCTTC. Its coded protein is CASSLDPSGGPHEQFF.